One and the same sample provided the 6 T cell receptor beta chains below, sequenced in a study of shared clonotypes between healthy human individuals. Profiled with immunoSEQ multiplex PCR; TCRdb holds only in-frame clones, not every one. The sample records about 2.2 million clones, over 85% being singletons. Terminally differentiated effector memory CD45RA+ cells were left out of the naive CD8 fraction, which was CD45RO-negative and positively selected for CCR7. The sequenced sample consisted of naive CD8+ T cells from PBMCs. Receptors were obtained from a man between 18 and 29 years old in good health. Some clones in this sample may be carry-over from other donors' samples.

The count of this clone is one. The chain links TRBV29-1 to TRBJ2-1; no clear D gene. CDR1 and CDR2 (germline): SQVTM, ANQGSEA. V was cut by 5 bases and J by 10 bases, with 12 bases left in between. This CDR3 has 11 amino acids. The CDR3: CSVTKGFEQFF. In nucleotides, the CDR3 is TGCAGCGTTACTAAGGGATTCGAGCAGTTCTTC.

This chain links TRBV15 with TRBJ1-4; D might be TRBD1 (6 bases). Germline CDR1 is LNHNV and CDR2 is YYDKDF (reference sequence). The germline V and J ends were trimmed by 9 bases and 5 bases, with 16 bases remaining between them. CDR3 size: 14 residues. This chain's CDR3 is CATSYRDTNEKLFF. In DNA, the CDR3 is TGTGCCACTAGTTACCGGGACACCAATGAAAAACTGTTTTTT.

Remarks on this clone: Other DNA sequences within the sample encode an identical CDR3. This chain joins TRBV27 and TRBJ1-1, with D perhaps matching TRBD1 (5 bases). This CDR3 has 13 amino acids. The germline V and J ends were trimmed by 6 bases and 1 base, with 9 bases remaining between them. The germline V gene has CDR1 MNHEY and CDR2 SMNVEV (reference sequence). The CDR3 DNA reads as TGTGCCAGCAGACCGGGGGGGAACACTGAAGCTTTCTTT. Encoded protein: CASRPGGNTEAFF.

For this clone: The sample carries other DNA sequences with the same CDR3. As DNA, the CDR3 is TGTGCCAGCAGTTTACCAGGTCTGGCCGAGCAGTACTTC. Translating it yields CASSLPGLAEQYF. The chain recombines TRBV27 with TRBJ2-7, with D unresolved. Germline CDR1 MNHEY, CDR2 SMNVEV (reference sequence). V was clipped by 2 bases and J by 6 bases, with 11 bases between them. This CDR3 contains 13 residues.

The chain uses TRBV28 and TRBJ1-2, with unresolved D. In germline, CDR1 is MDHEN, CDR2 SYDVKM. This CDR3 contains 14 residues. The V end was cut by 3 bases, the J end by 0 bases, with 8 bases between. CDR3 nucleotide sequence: TGTGCCAGCAGTTTTCACACAGCTAACTATGGCTACACCTTC. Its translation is CASSFHTANYGYTF.

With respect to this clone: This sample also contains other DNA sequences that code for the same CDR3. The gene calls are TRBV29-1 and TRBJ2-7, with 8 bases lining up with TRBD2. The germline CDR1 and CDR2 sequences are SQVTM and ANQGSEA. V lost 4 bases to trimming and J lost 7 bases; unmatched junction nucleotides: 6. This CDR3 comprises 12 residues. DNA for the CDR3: TGCAGCGTTGTCGTAACGGGAGGGGAGCAGTACTTC. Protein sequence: CSVVVTGGEQYF.